This T cell receptor beta chain was recovered during a study of T cells after yellow fever vaccination. Only a few counts were recorded for this clonotype. What it binds is unknown. 5'RACE template switching added a universal primer site and UMIs to TCR cDNA. A single record per CDR3 protein comes from TCRdb applying MiXCR to the 5' RACE reads. This sample has 500,000 to 700,000 distinct CDR3 sequences, with 15% to 20% found just once. Notes on the study in general: Re-detected after boosting: most primary clones, 96% of CD4 and about 85% of CD8. The secondary T-cell response peaked on day 5, not day 15, but was weaker. High-abundance clonotypes from the bulk population could contaminate FACS-sorted repertoires.

The sequences come from PBMCs, collected 15 days after the yellow fever booster vaccination. The receptor's source is a man aged 25 to 45 who received the YFV17D yellow fever vaccine.

The CDR3 nucleotides are TGCAGTGCTACACCCGGACCGGGTTCGCAGTATTTT. The encoded protein is CSATPGPGSQYF. The J gene is TRBJ2-3, the V gene TRBV20-1; D gene ambiguous. Trimming pared 4 bases from V and 10 bases from J, leaving 15 bases between. This CDR3 region has 12 residues. Germline V CDR1 and CDR2: DFQATT, SNEGSKA (reference sequence).